A selection of T cell receptor beta chains follows, all from one sample in a study of T cells in Graves' hyperthyroidism and ophthalmopathy. Each CDR3 protein gets one entry after TCRdb re-called the multiplex PCR reads with MiXCR. The sample consists of 650,000 to 700,000 distinct CDR3 sequences, 17% of them appearing once. Sequencing was performed on blood. These receptors originate from a man between 50 and 59 years old with Graves' hyperthyroidism. CDR3s include the opening cysteine and the closing phenylalanine or tryptophan. A D gene is named only where the DNA matches it firmly. A clone size is listed for some rows: how often the clone was seen (once, few, many), or a class if it is expanded.

v_call: TRBV28; d_call: TRBD1; j_call: TRBJ1-5; clone_size: few; cdr3_aa: CASSFQGDRPQHF; cdr3_nt: TGTGCCAGCAGTTTTCAGGGGGATCGGCCCCAGCATTTT
v_call: TRBV28; d_call: .; j_call: TRBJ2-5; clone_size: many; cdr3_aa: CASSDVRGSQETQYF; cdr3_nt: TGTGCCAGCAGTGACGTACGGGGGTCTCAAGAGACCCAGTACTTC
v_call: TRBV6-5; d_call: .; j_call: TRBJ2-7; clone_size: many; cdr3_aa: CASRTGAGGITEQYF; cdr3_nt: TGTGCCAGCAGGACGGGGGCGGGTGGAATTACCGAGCAGTACTTC
v_call: TRBV10-3; d_call: .; j_call: TRBJ2-7; clone_size: many; cdr3_aa: CAIARDLALYEQYF; cdr3_nt: TGTGCCATCGCCCGGGACCTAGCTTTATACGAGCAGTACTTC
v_call: TRBV2; d_call: .; j_call: TRBJ1-1; clone_size: .; cdr3_aa: CASSEASTQGAAFF; cdr3_nt: TGTGCCAGCAGTGAAGCCTCGACCCAGGGAGCAGCTTTCTTT
v_call: TRBV2; d_call: TRBD1; j_call: TRBJ1-1; clone_size: many; cdr3_aa: CATEPGQGLAEAFF; cdr3_nt: TGTGCCACCGAACCGGGACAGGGGCTCGCTGAAGCTTTCTTT
v_call: TRBV9; d_call: .; j_call: TRBJ2-7; clone_size: .; cdr3_aa: CASSVGAETYEQYF; cdr3_nt: TGTGCCAGCAGCGTAGGTGCGGAGACCTACGAGCAGTACTTC
v_call: TRBV5-6; d_call: TRBD2; j_call: TRBJ2-5; clone_size: few; cdr3_aa: CASSRRTSGNQETQYF; cdr3_nt: TGTGCCAGCAGCCGCCGGACTAGCGGGAACCAAGAGACCCAGTACTTC
v_call: TRBV27; d_call: .; j_call: TRBJ2-2; clone_size: many; cdr3_aa: CASHSRTGELFF; cdr3_nt: TGTGCCAGTCATAGCAGAACCGGGGAGCTGTTTTTT
v_call: TRBV9; d_call: .; j_call: TRBJ1-1; clone_size: few; cdr3_aa: CASSKTAGKAFF; cdr3_nt: TGTGCCAGCAGCAAAACAGCAGGGAAAGCTTTCTTT
v_call: TRBV13; d_call: .; j_call: TRBJ2-3; clone_size: many; cdr3_aa: CASSLISGRADTQYF; cdr3_nt: TGTGCCAGCAGCTTAATATCGGGGAGAGCAGATACGCAGTATTTT
v_call: TRBV14; d_call: .; j_call: TRBJ1-1; clone_size: .; cdr3_aa: CASSQFRDRAFF; cdr3_nt: TGTGCCAGCAGCCAGTTCCGGGACCGAGCTTTCTTT
v_call: TRBV7-2; d_call: .; j_call: TRBJ2-1; clone_size: few; cdr3_aa: CASSRTTNYNEQFF; cdr3_nt: TGTGCCAGCAGCCGGACAACCAACTACAATGAGCAGTTCTTC
v_call: TRBV9; d_call: TRBD2; j_call: TRBJ2-1; clone_size: .; cdr3_aa: CASSVEGLAAYNEQFF; cdr3_nt: TGTGCCAGCAGCGTAGAGGGACTAGCGGCTTACAATGAGCAGTTCTTC
v_call: TRBV6-1; d_call: TRBD2; j_call: TRBJ2-3; clone_size: .; cdr3_aa: CASSEAPGLASSDTQYF; cdr3_nt: TGTGCCAGCAGTGAAGCGCCCGGACTAGCAAGCTCAGATACGCAGTATTTT
v_call: TRBV28; d_call: .; j_call: TRBJ1-2; clone_size: many; cdr3_aa: CASTVGALRGYGYTF; cdr3_nt: TGTGCCAGCACCGTGGGGGCGCTTAGAGGATATGGCTACACCTTC
v_call: TRBV10-1; d_call: .; j_call: TRBJ2-5; clone_size: many; cdr3_aa: CASSPGQRAETQYF; cdr3_nt: TGCGCCAGCAGTCCGGGACAGCGGGCGGAGACCCAGTACTTC
v_call: TRBV6-1; d_call: .; j_call: TRBJ2-3; clone_size: few; cdr3_aa: CASKTGAGTDTQYF; cdr3_nt: TGTGCCAGCAAGACCGGGGCGGGGACAGATACGCAGTATTTT
v_call: TRBV20-1; d_call: .; j_call: TRBJ2-7; clone_size: many; cdr3_aa: CSARSPRSPIYEQYF; cdr3_nt: TGCAGTGCTAGATCCCCTCGCTCCCCTATCTACGAGCAGTACTTC
v_call: TRBV30; d_call: TRBD1; j_call: TRBJ2-5; clone_size: many; cdr3_aa: CAWSVKDRVETQYF; cdr3_nt: TGTGCCTGGAGTGTAAAGGACAGGGTGGAGACCCAGTACTTC
v_call: TRBV7-2; d_call: TRBD1; j_call: TRBJ2-2; clone_size: many; cdr3_aa: CASSYRQGDPAGELFF; cdr3_nt: TGTGCCAGCAGCTACCGACAGGGAGACCCTGCCGGGGAGCTGTTTTTT
v_call: TRBV28; d_call: TRBD2; j_call: TRBJ2-2; clone_size: many; cdr3_aa: CAIYGGRPRELFF; cdr3_nt: TGTGCCATATATGGCGGGAGGCCCAGGGAGCTGTTTTTT
v_call: TRBV28; d_call: TRBD2; j_call: TRBJ2-4; clone_size: few; cdr3_aa: CASSLSLAGNKNIQYF; cdr3_nt: TGTGCCAGCAGTTTATCCCTAGCGGGTAACAAAAACATTCAGTACTTC
v_call: TRBV11-2; d_call: .; j_call: TRBJ2-7; clone_size: many; cdr3_aa: CASSFTSGLSYEQYF; cdr3_nt: TGTGCCAGCAGCTTTACCTCGGGGCTCTCCTACGAGCAGTACTTC
v_call: TRBV19; d_call: TRBD1; j_call: TRBJ2-5; clone_size: once; cdr3_aa: CASSSRDRVRETQYF; cdr3_nt: TGTGCCAGTAGTAGCCGGGACAGGGTGCGGGAGACCCAGTACTTC
v_call: TRBV11-2; d_call: .; j_call: TRBJ1-1; clone_size: many; cdr3_aa: CASSLDYPPTEAFF; cdr3_nt: TGTGCCAGCAGCTTAGATTACCCGCCCACTGAAGCTTTCTTT
v_call: TRBV28; d_call: .; j_call: TRBJ1-2; clone_size: many; cdr3_aa: CASSSEGLANYGYTF; cdr3_nt: TGTGCCAGCAGCTCCGAGGGCCTAGCTAACTATGGCTACACCTTC
v_call: TRBV4-1; d_call: .; j_call: TRBJ2-1; clone_size: few; cdr3_aa: CASSQRTVAYNEQFF; cdr3_nt: TGCGCCAGCAGCCAACGGACGGTGGCCTACAATGAGCAGTTCTTC
v_call: TRBV30; d_call: .; j_call: TRBJ2-5; clone_size: many; cdr3_aa: CAWTTGLTKKETQYF; cdr3_nt: TGTGCCTGGACCACCGGTTTAACCAAGAAAGAGACCCAGTACTTC
v_call: TRBV28; d_call: TRBD1; j_call: TRBJ2-5; clone_size: many; cdr3_aa: CASSPSIRTGTQSETQYF; cdr3_nt: TGTGCCAGCAGTCCATCAATTCGGACAGGGACGCAATCTGAGACCCAGTACTTC
v_call: TRBV2; d_call: .; j_call: TRBJ1-3; clone_size: many; cdr3_aa: CASSVQIGLSGNTIYF; cdr3_nt: TGTGCCAGCAGTGTCCAAATCGGACTCTCTGGAAACACCATATATTTT
v_call: TRBV5-1; d_call: .; j_call: TRBJ2-2; clone_size: few; cdr3_aa: CASSLGDGSGELFF; cdr3_nt: TGCGCCAGCAGCTTGGGGGACGGTTCCGGGGAGCTGTTTTTT
v_call: TRBV19; d_call: .; j_call: TRBJ2-7; clone_size: few; cdr3_aa: CASSIRGPGEQYF; cdr3_nt: TGTGCCAGTAGTATACGGGGGCCTGGCGAGCAGTACTTC